These 19 T cell receptor beta chains were all obtained from the same sample, sequenced in a study of beta chain features in type 1 diabetes. cDNA synthesis used the whole RNA isolate, giving expressed TCRB sequences. Sequenced by immunoSEQ multiplex PCR; TCRdb stores in-frame clones only, minus some. The sample lists roughly 700,000 clones, about an eighth occurring once. These receptors lack a known antigen. The study, taken as a whole, reports: Patients with Type 1 diabetes showed moderately but significantly shorter TCRB CDR3s in all four CD4+ subsets.

The specimen was naive CD4+ T cells from blood. The receptors stem from a man younger than 30 with type 1 diabetes.

The sample holds a few counts of this clone. V and J are TRBV20-1 and TRBJ1-1, with unresolved D. Germline CDR1 DFQATT, CDR2 SNEGSKA (reference sequence). V gave up 3 bases and J gave up 6 bases, with 8 bases separating them. The length of the CDR3 is 11 residues. CDR3 bases: TGCAGTGCTAGCCCATTTGCTGAAGCTTTCTTT. It specifies CSASPFAEAFF.

The V gene is TRBV5-1, the J gene TRBJ2-3, with D possibly TRBD1 on 6 matching bases. The germline gives CDR1 SGHRS, CDR2 YFSETQ. V dropped 2 bases and J dropped 2 bases, with 12 bases sitting between them. The CDR3 has 15 amino acids. The CDR3 reads CASSFRGQNTDTQYF. The CDR3, as DNA: TGCGCCAGCAGCTTCAGAGGACAGAACACAGATACGCAGTATTTT.

The V and J genes are TRBV10-3 and TRBJ2-1; D possibly corresponds to TRBD1 (5 bases). V shed 7 bases and J shed 1 base, with 11 bases lying between them. Germline CDR1 ENHRY, CDR2 SYGVKD. The CDR3 contains 14 residues. The CDR3 loop is CAITPRGSYNEQFF. The CDR3 DNA reads as TGTGCCATCACCCCAAGGGGTTCCTACAATGAGCAGTTCTTC.

This sequence joins TRBV7-8 and TRBJ2-4, with a possible D match to TRBD2 (6 bases). CDR1 is SGHVS, CDR2 FQNEAQ, per germline. The CDR3 is 16 amino acids. V was clipped by 5 bases and J by 0 bases, with 14 bases between them. The CDR3 sequence: CASSHGTFLAKNIQYF. For the CDR3, the DNA is TGTGCCAGCAGCCATGGGACTTTTTTAGCCAAAAACATTCAGTACTTC.

This clone was observed a handful of times. The V gene is TRBV6-6, the J gene TRBJ2-7, with 8 nucleotides matching TRBD1. The CDR3 is made up of 13 amino acids. Trimming took 4 bases from V and 3 from J; bases not matched to a gene: 2. CDR1 is MNHNY, CDR2 SVGAGI, per germline (reference sequence). This CDR3 reads CASSSGQGYEQYF. CDR3 coding DNA: TGTGCCAGCAGTTCCGGACAGGGCTACGAGCAGTACTTC.

This clone was seen more than once but under ten times. J is TRBJ1-2 and V is TRBV11-2; TRBD1 is a possible D gene (5 bases). CDR3 length: 13 amino acids. V lost 6 bases and J lost 6, with 14 bases in between. Germline values: CDR1 SGHAT, CDR2 FQNNGV. The CDR3 here is CASRRPGTHGYTF. CDR3 bases: TGTGCCAGCAGGAGACCGGGGACCCATGGCTACACCTTC.

This clone was observed a handful of times. Other nucleotide sequences in the sample specify the same CDR3. This chain joins TRBV6-5 and TRBJ1-2; no reliable D call. This CDR3 is 13 amino acids long. Germline-derived CDR1 and CDR2 are MNHEY and SVGAGI. V was shortened by 6 bases and J by 2 bases, with 10 bases between the two germline ends. The CDR3 loop reads CASRLDGNYGYTF. Here the CDR3 DNA reads TGTGCCAGCAGACTAGACGGGAACTATGGCTACACCTTC.

This clone has only a few counts. V is TRBV15 and J is TRBJ2-1; 10 positions match TRBD1. Trimming removed 5 bases from V and 2 bases from J; junction bases left unmatched: 0. Germline V gene sequence: CDR1 LNHNV, CDR2 YYDKDF (reference sequence). The CDR3 length is 14 residues. The CDR3 DNA reads as TGTGCCACCAGCGGACAGGGGGCCTACAATGAGCAGTTCTTC. This encodes CATSGQGAYNEQFF.

This clone turned up a few times. V is TRBV5-1 and J is TRBJ1-5, with no clear D. Trimming stripped 0 bases from V and 6 bases from J, with 10 bases between. Germline V gene sequence: CDR1 SGHRS, CDR2 YFSETQ. This CDR3 region has 14 residues. Here the CDR3 DNA reads TGCGCCAGCAGCTTGGAAGGGATGGGTCAGCCCCAGCATTTT. It specifies CASSLEGMGQPQHF. Based on the CDR3 plus reference TRBV5-1 and TRBJ1-5, the full variable domain is KAGVTQTPRYLIKTRGQQVTLSCSPISGHRSVSWYQQTPGQGLQFLFEYFSETQRNKGNFPGRFSGRQFSNSRSEMNVSTLELGDSALYLCASSLEGMGQPQHFGDGTRLSIL.

This clone was seen a few times. The chain has TRBV27 and TRBJ2-5, with 7 bases aligning to TRBD1. This CDR3 spans 15 amino acids. V gave up 2 bases and J gave up 5 bases; unmatched junction bases: 8. The germline gives CDR1 MNHEY, CDR2 SMNVEV (reference sequence). CDR3 nucleotide sequence: TGTGCCAGCAGTTTAAAGGGGGCGCGTAGTGAGACCCAGTACTTC. Amino acids: CASSLKGARSETQYF.

This clone was seen more than once but under ten times. The chain carries TRBV7-2 and TRBJ2-1, with TRBD2 identical over 7 bases. V gave up 5 bases and J gave up 10 bases; unmatched junction bases: 5. CDR1 and CDR2 from the germline V gene are SGHTA and FQGNSA. The length of the CDR3 is 12 residues. CDR3: CASSERRGEQFF. The CDR3 nucleotides read TGTGCCAGCAGCGAACGGCGGGGGGAGCAGTTCTTC.

The chain recombines TRBV30 with TRBJ2-5; 7 bases match TRBD1. With 5 bases clipped from V and 5 bases from J, the junction kept 11 bases outside the gene matches. The CDR3 consists of 14 residues. Germline CDR1 is GTSNPN and CDR2 is SVGIG (reference sequence). The CDR3 nucleotides read TGTGCCTGGGAGGCCGACAGGGTCTCCGAGACCCAGTACTTC. Its protein is CAWEADRVSETQYF.

This clone showed up just a few times. The chain couples TRBV5-1 to TRBJ2-4; possible D gene TRBD1, 5 bases. Trimming left V 0 bases short and J 8 bases short, with 12 bases between. The CDR3 has 14 residues. The germline V gene encodes CDR1 SGHRS and CDR2 YFSETQ. CDR3 in amino acids: CASSLAPGSDIQYF. DNA of the CDR3: TGCGCCAGCAGCTTGGCTCCAGGGTCGGACATTCAGTACTTC.

V gene TRBV10-3 combines with J gene TRBJ2-1; D is unclear. Trimming took off 11 bases at V and 2 bases at J, with 10 bases between the two ends. This CDR3 contains 12 residues. Germline CDR1 is ENHRY and CDR2 is SYGVKD. CDR3 sequence (DNA): TGTGCCTCGGGTGGCGCCTACAATGAGCAGTTCTTC. This gives the protein CASGGAYNEQFF.

The chain links TRBV10-3 to TRBJ1-1, with 7 positions matching TRBD1. CDR3 length: 14 amino acids. CDR1 is ENHRY, CDR2 SYGVKD, per germline. The junction had 12 bases not matched to a gene; V was cut back by 10 bases and J by 4 bases. DNA of the CDR3: TGTGCCAACCGGGACAGTTCATGGGGCACTGAAGCTTTCTTT. It codes for CANRDSSWGTEAFF.

This clone was seen more than once but under ten times. The rearrangement links TRBV25-1 to TRBJ1-1, with D tentatively TRBD1 (5 bases). Germline V lookup: CDR1 MGHDK, CDR2 SYGVNS. The CDR3 consists of 13 residues. The germline V and J ends were trimmed by 4 bases and 5 bases, with 11 bases remaining between them. The CDR3 reads CASSGGGATEAFF. The CDR3 DNA follows: TGTGCCAGCAGTGGGGGTGGGGCGACTGAAGCTTTCTTT.

CDR3 sequence reads: CASSYDGTVNNSPLHF. CDR3 coding DNA: TGTGCCAGCAGTTACGACGGGACAGTTAATAATTCACCCCTCCACTTT. The chain carries TRBV6-5 and TRBJ1-6; 7 bases map to TRBD1. Trimming removed 2 bases from V and 5 bases from J; junction bases left unmatched: 6. This CDR3 is 16 amino acids long. Germline V gene lookup returns CDR1 MNHEY and CDR2 SVGAGI.

The V call is TRBV5-1, the J call TRBJ2-2; D unresolved. The CDR3 runs to 14 residues. Per germline, CDR1 SGHRS and CDR2 YFSETQ. V was pared by 6 bases and J by 3 bases, with 12 bases between. The CDR3 protein is CASNEEGYTGELFF. CDR3 DNA sequence: TGCGCCAGCAATGAAGAAGGGTACACCGGGGAGCTGTTTTTT.

This chain joins TRBV10-3 and TRBJ1-1, with no clear D. V was trimmed by 10 bases and J by 1 base, leaving 10 bases between them. The germline V gene encodes CDR1 ENHRY and CDR2 SYGVKD. CDR3 length: 12 amino acids. DNA for the CDR3: TGTGCCACACAGACACAGAACACTGAAGCTTTCTTT. It is translated as CATQTQNTEAFF.